The 22 T cell receptor beta chains below come from one sample, sequenced in a study of T-cell memory formation after mild COVID-19 (dated by TCRdb to the early 2020s). Libraries were prepared through 5' RACE. The instrument given in TCRdb is Illumina NovaSeq 6000. The public sequencing data were trimmed at Q25 with fastp and processed into clonotypes with MiXCR by TCRdb, which kept only in-frame beta chains. Rows with one shared CDR3 protein collapse into an entry with the most common genes and DNA. This sample lists approximately 340,000 distinct CDR3 sequences; 15% were detected once. 20% to 25% of the sample is in the top ten clones. The sequenced sample consisted of PBMCs or a T cell subset sorted from them (not recorded which). The receptors originated from a man younger than 30 who had mild COVID-19 (a few samples of this study predate the infection). The sample titles of this study are shuffled in the database, so cell type and time point are left out; the donor was told from shared clones.

J is TRBJ2-7 and V is TRBV6-6, with D uncertain. This CDR3 is built from 13 residues. Germline V lookup: CDR1 MNHNY, CDR2 SVGAGI (reference sequence). The V and J ends lost 4 bases and 7 bases respectively, with 14 bases between them. CDR3 region: CASSFRYSEEQYV. CDR3 nucleotide sequence: TGTGCCAGCAGTTTCAGGTACTCTGAAGAGCAGTACGTC.

The chain is built from TRBV30 and TRBJ2-7; D is tentatively TRBD1 or TRBD2 (5 bases each). CDR1 is GTSNPN and CDR2 is SVGIG in the germline V gene (reference sequence). V lost 2 bases and J lost 7, with 9 bases in between. The CDR3 is made up of 11 amino acids. CDR3 in DNA: TGTGCCTGGAGTTTGGGGGATGAGCAGTACTTC. Translating gives CAWSLGDEQYF.

This clonotype was found once. This rearrangement joins TRBV20-1 to TRBJ1-5, with 8 nucleotides matching TRBD1. With V trimmed by 2 bases and J by 6 bases, 6 bases remained unmatched. This CDR3 contains 14 residues. Germline V gene data show CDR1 as DFQATT and CDR2 as SNEGSKA (reference sequence). The CDR3 DNA is TGCAGTGCTAGACCGTCAGGGACAGGTCAGCCCCAGCATTTT. Protein sequence: CSARPSGTGQPQHF.

This clonotype was picked up a small number of times. This rearrangement joins TRBV6-1 to TRBJ1-5, with TRBD1 identical over 11 bases. Germline V gene data show CDR1 as MNHNS and CDR2 as SASEGT. The ends lost 5 bases at V and 6 bases at J; junction bases unmatched: 3. This CDR3 is 14 amino acids long. The CDR3: CASSSGQGVQPQHF. The CDR3, as DNA: TGTGCCAGCAGTTCGGGACAGGGGGTTCAGCCCCAGCATTTT.

This clonotype was found a few times. The gene calls are TRBV7-9 and TRBJ2-7; D is possibly TRBD2 (7 bases). The CDR3 covers 15 residues. Germline lookup yields CDR1 SEHNR and CDR2 FQNEAQ (reference sequence). V gave up 5 bases and J gave up 0 bases, with 14 bases separating them. The CDR3 DNA reads as TGTGCCAGCAGCGGAATAGGGGGGGTCTCCTACGAGCAGTACTTC. Encoded protein: CASSGIGGVSYEQYF.

The chain carries TRBV20-1 and TRBJ2-7, with TRBD1 identical over 12 bases. Trimming cost V 2 bases and J 6 bases; bases outside gene matches: 5. The CDR3 is made up of 14 amino acids. CDR1 DFQATT and CDR2 SNEGSKA come from the germline V gene (reference sequence). The CDR3, as DNA: TGCAGTGCTAGAAAGGGACAGGGGGCGCGCGAGCAGTACTTC. It is translated as CSARKGQGAREQYF.

The V gene is TRBV28, the J gene TRBJ1-4; D not certain. The V gene lost 4 bases and the J gene lost 7 bases, with 7 bases spanning the gap. The CDR3 length is 12 residues. Germline CDR1 reads MDHEN; CDR2 reads SYDVKM. CDR3: CASSSRLEKLFF. The CDR3 bases are TGTGCCAGCAGTTCCCGACTTGAAAAACTGTTTTTT.

This clonotype was detected a few times. CDR3 nucleotides: TGTGCCAGCCAGACTAGCGCGAGAGAGACCCAGTACTTC. Its translation: CASQTSARETQYF. The chain has TRBV14 and TRBJ2-5; 8 bases line up with TRBD2. This CDR3 contains 13 residues. The germline V gene has CDR1 SGHDN and CDR2 FVKESK. V lost 8 bases, J lost 4 bases, and 6 bases stayed unmatched.

V gene TRBV10-1 combines with J gene TRBJ2-5; no clear D. CDR1 is WNHNN and CDR2 is SYGVQD in the germline V gene (reference sequence). Trimming pared 3 bases from V and 1 base from J, leaving 3 bases between. There are 12 residues in the CDR3. The chain's CDR3 is CASSDLQETQYF. The CDR3 region has the DNA TGCGCCAGCAGTGACCTCCAAGAGACCCAGTACTTC.

The chain links TRBV28 to TRBJ2-3; D possibly corresponds to TRBD2 (7 bases). Trimming cost V 2 bases and J 0 bases, with 12 bases left between them. This CDR3 is 16 amino acids long. The V gene's germline CDR1 is MDHEN and CDR2 SYDVKM. CDR3 region: CASSLRGGWSTDTQYF. CDR3 nucleotides: TGTGCCAGCAGTTTAAGGGGGGGCTGGAGCACAGATACGCAGTATTTT.

This clonotype appeared many times. The chain uses TRBV7-2 and TRBJ1-3; D perhaps matches TRBD1 (5 bases). Per germline, CDR1 SGHTA and CDR2 FQGNSA. V lost 5 bases and J 4 bases, leaving 9 bases between the germline ends. This CDR3 has 13 amino acids. CDR3 region: CASSPKGGNTIYF. CDR3 nucleotide sequence: TGTGCCAGCAGCCCAAAGGGGGGAAACACCATATATTTT. Combining the CDR3 with reference TRBV7-2 and TRBJ1-3 gives the whole variable domain GAGVSQSPSNKVTEKGKDVELRCDPISGHTALYWYRQSLGQGLEFLIYFQGNSAPDKSGLPSDRFSAERTGGSVSTLTIQRTQQEDSAVYLCASSPKGGNTIYFGEGSWLTVV.

The chain joins TRBV12-3 or TRBV12-4 to TRBJ2-1, with unresolved D. This CDR3 has 14 amino acids. V was shortened by 3 bases and J by 3 bases, with 9 bases between the two germline ends. CDR3 protein: CASSFHENYNEQFF. The DNA for the CDR3 is TGTGCCAGCAGTTTCCATGAAAACTACAATGAGCAGTTCTTC.

V gene TRBV2 combines with J gene TRBJ2-3; TRBD2 agrees at 9 bases. CDR3 size: 17 residues. The trim removed 2 bases at V and 0 bases at J, leaving 6 bases unmatched. CDR1 and CDR2 (germline): SNHLY, FYNNEI. The CDR3: CASSEILAGRSTDTQYF. The CDR3 nucleotides read TGTGCCAGCAGTGAAATTCTAGCGGGGAGAAGCACAGATACGCAGTATTTT.

This clonotype has a handful of counts. The chain joins TRBV29-1 to TRBJ1-4; TRBD1 agrees at 9 bases. Germline lookup yields CDR1 SQVTM and CDR2 ANQGSEA. The CDR3 runs to 14 residues. Trimming cost V 5 bases and J 4 bases; bases outside gene matches: 5. This CDR3 is CSVSQGASNEKLFF. The CDR3, as DNA: TGCAGCGTTTCACAGGGGGCTAGTAATGAAAAACTGTTTTTT.

The sample holds a few counts of this clonotype. The rearrangement links TRBV6-2 or TRBV6-3 to TRBJ2-1; D not certain. Germline loops: CDR1 MNHEY, CDR2 SVGEGT. This CDR3 has 15 residues. Trimming took 5 bases from V and 8 from J, leaving 19 bases between them. The CDR3 bases are TGTGCCAGCAGTCGAGGCGGCCGGTCGAGTGATGAGCAGTTCTTC. Translating gives CASSRGGRSSDEQFF.

This clonotype was recorded a few times. The chain employs TRBV7-3 and TRBJ2-3; TRBD2 is a possible D gene (7 bases). The CDR3 sequence is 13 residues long. Trimming pared 5 bases from V and 11 bases from J, leaving 17 bases between. The germline gives CDR1 SGHTA, CDR2 FQGTGA. CDR3 nucleotides: TGTGCCAGCAGCAGGGACTACCTAGGGGGGCAGTATTTT. As protein: CASSRDYLGGQYF. The complete variable domain, with remaining parts taken from reference TRBV7-3 and TRBJ2-3, reads GAGVSQTPSNKVTEKGKYVELRCDPISGHTALYWYRQSLGQGPEFLIYFQGTGAADDSGLPNDRFFAVRPEGSVSTLKIQRTERGDSAVYLCASSRDYLGGQYFGPGTRLTVL.

This clonotype was recorded a few times. The gene calls are TRBV5-1 and TRBJ1-1; TRBD1 is a possible D gene (6 bases). CDR1 SGHRS and CDR2 YFSETQ come from the germline V gene. CDR3 length: 13 residues. Trimming cost V 2 bases and J 11 bases, with 16 bases left between them. Here the CDR3 reads CASSLKLDSKAFF. As DNA, the CDR3 is TGCGCCAGCAGCTTAAAATTGGACAGTAAGGCTTTCTTT.

The chain joins TRBV6-5 to TRBJ1-6, with TRBD1 matching over 10 bases. Germline V gene lookup returns CDR1 MNHEY and CDR2 SVGAGI. J was trimmed by 11 bases and V by 0 bases; bases with no gene match: 4. The CDR3 runs to 15 residues. The CDR3 nucleotides read TGTGCCAGCAGTTACTCCGGGACAGGGGATACACCCCTCCACTTT. This codes for CASSYSGTGDTPLHF.

This rearrangement joins TRBV4-1 to TRBJ2-7; D perhaps matches TRBD1 (5 bases). The germline V gene has CDR1 MGHRA and CDR2 YSYEKL. The V end lost 1 base, the J end lost 7 bases, and 17 bases lay between the germline ends. This CDR3 is 15 amino acids long. CDR3: CASSQGASRVLEQYF. The CDR3 region has the DNA TGCGCCAGCAGCCAAGGGGCTTCCAGGGTGCTAGAGCAGTACTTC.

A few counts support this clonotype. The chain joins TRBV7-2 to TRBJ1-5; no firm D call. Trimming stripped 1 base from V and 6 bases from J, with 10 bases between. CDR1 is SGHTA, CDR2 FQGNSA, per germline. This CDR3 is built from 14 residues. The DNA of the CDR3 is TGTGCCAGCAGCTTAGTTGGGCGCGGTCAGCCCCAGCATTTT. This codes for CASSLVGRGQPQHF.

V usage is TRBV27 and J usage is TRBJ2-1; 7 bases align to TRBD2. Germline values: CDR1 MNHEY, CDR2 SMNVEV (reference sequence). Trimming at V came to 5 bases and at J to 3 bases, leaving 10 bases not matched to a gene. The CDR3 spans 16 residues. This CDR3 reads CASSPSAGTIYNEQFF. The DNA of the CDR3 is TGTGCCAGCAGTCCGTCCGCCGGGACTATCTACAATGAGCAGTTCTTC.

This clonotype was recorded many times. The rearrangement links TRBV5-1 to TRBJ2-7; D may correspond to TRBD1 or TRBD2 (5 bases each). Per germline, CDR1 SGHRS and CDR2 YFSETQ. There are 15 residues in the CDR3. Trimming cost V 5 bases and J 4 bases, with 19 bases left between them. The CDR3 loop reads CASREGRTGQYEQYF. DNA for the CDR3: TGCGCCAGCAGAGAGGGACGGACGGGCCAGTACGAGCAGTACTTC.